Following are 30 T cell receptor beta chains from one sample sequenced in a study of long-term antiretroviral therapy in people with HIV. Runs used v3.0 of the immunoSEQ assay and were done at survey level. This table comes from immunoSEQ multiplex PCR, and its TCRdb copy is limited to in-frame clones, with some not included. The sample includes 45,000 to 50,000 clones, roughly four fifths of them seen just once. The sequencing used unsorted PBMCs, collected 0.8 years after starting antiretroviral therapy. The receptors were gathered from a woman aged 18-35 years with HIV.

The chain employs TRBV27 and TRBJ2-7; 9 nucleotides agree with TRBD2. J lost 0 bases, V lost 0 bases, and 6 bases had no gene match. The CDR3 extends over 17 amino acids. Looked up from germline, CDR1 is MNHEY and CDR2 is SMNVEV (reference sequence). CDR3 nucleotides: TGTGCCAGCAGTTTATCCCCACCTAGCGGGGCCTCCTACGAGCAGTACTTC. It encodes CASSLSPPSGASYEQYF.

This chain joins TRBV4-3 and TRBJ2-3, with TRBD2 matching 7 bases. Per germline, CDR1 LGHNA and CDR2 YSLEER. The CDR3 consists of 14 residues. Trimming cost V 0 bases and J 3 bases; bases outside gene matches: 0. The CDR3 nucleotides are TGCGCCAGCAGCCAAGACGGGGGGACAGATACGCAGTATTTT. Its translation is CASSQDGGTDTQYF.

This clone was recorded only once. The rearrangement links TRBV28 to TRBJ2-1; D gene uncertain. The length of the CDR3 is 13 residues. CDR1 MDHEN and CDR2 SYDVKM come from the germline V gene. Trimming cost V 0 bases and J 6 bases, with 6 bases left between them. The CDR3 DNA follows: TGTGCCAGCAGTTTATGGCGGAGCAATGAGCAGTTCTTC. This gives the protein CASSLWRSNEQFF.

The chain uses TRBV18 and TRBJ1-4; D remains ambiguous. Germline V gives CDR1 KGHSH, CDR2 LQKENI. This CDR3 is built from 15 residues. V was clipped by 1 base and J by 3 bases, with 9 bases between them. The DNA for the CDR3 is TGTGCCAGCTCACCACTGGGTCCCGCTAATGAAAAACTGTTTTTT. The encoded protein is CASSPLGPANEKLFF.

V and J are TRBV5-1 and TRBJ2-1; 11 bases line up with TRBD2. After removal of 4 bases from V and 8 bases from J, the junction contained 14 bases not matched to a gene. The CDR3 spans 17 residues. Germline CDR1 reads SGHRS; CDR2 reads YFSETQ. Written as DNA, the CDR3 is TGCGCCAGCAGCCTTGAACGACTAGCGGGAATCTCCGATGAGCAGTTCTTC. Translation gives CASSLERLAGISDEQFF.

The J gene is TRBJ2-2, the V gene TRBV5-1; no firm D call. Germline V lookup: CDR1 SGHRS, CDR2 YFSETQ. The CDR3 spans 13 residues. Trimming left V 4 bases short and J 4 bases short, with 8 bases between. The CDR3 protein is CASSAQGTGELFF. The CDR3 bases are TGCGCCAGCAGCGCACAAGGCACCGGGGAGCTGTTTTTT.

V usage is TRBV10-3 and J usage is TRBJ2-7, with D possibly matching TRBD1 (6 bases). Germline V lookup: CDR1 ENHRY, CDR2 SYGVKD. Trimming removed 11 bases at V and 0 bases at J, with 17 bases between. CDR3 length: 14 amino acids. This chain's CDR3 is CAANGNRDSYEQYF. The CDR3 DNA is TGTGCCGCCAATGGGAACAGGGACTCCTACGAGCAGTACTTC.

This clone was found a few times. The chain carries TRBV18 and TRBJ2-2; no firm D call. The CDR3 extends over 17 amino acids. Germline CDR1 reads KGHSH; CDR2 reads LQKENI. Trimming shortened V by 2 bases and J by 0 bases, and 13 bases separated the two germline ends. CDR3 amino acids: CASSPSHVGSNTGELFF. CDR3 bases: TGTGCCAGCTCACCATCACACGTCGGCTCGAACACCGGGGAGCTGTTTTTT. The whole variable domain, filled in from reference TRBV18 and TRBJ2-2, reads NAGVMQNPRHLVRRRGQEARLRCSPMKGHSHVYWYRQLPEEGLKFMVYLQKENIIDESGMPKERFSAEFPKEGPSILRIQQVVRGDSAAYFCASSPSHVGSNTGELFFGEGSRLTVL.

Relative to its sample, this clone is medium-sized (0.01 to 0.1%). V usage is TRBV4-3 and J usage is TRBJ2-7; 11 bases line up with TRBD2. The CDR3 is made up of 18 amino acids. V lost 0 bases to trimming and J lost 0 bases; unmatched junction nucleotides: 7. Looked up from germline, CDR1 is LGHNA and CDR2 is YSLEER. CDR3 amino acids: CASSQDIAGGLLSYEQYF. CDR3 nucleotide sequence: TGCGCCAGCAGCCAAGACATAGCGGGAGGGCTGCTCTCCTACGAGCAGTACTTC.

The V gene is TRBV28, the J gene TRBJ2-1; D call uncertain. Between the trimmed V and J ends, which lost 5 bases and 6 bases, there was a span of 11 bases. The CDR3 is 13 amino acids. The V gene's germline CDR1 is MDHEN and CDR2 SYDVKM. CDR3 nucleotides: TGTGCCAGCAGTATTAGTGCAAGCAATGAGCAGTTCTTC. It encodes CASSISASNEQFF.

J is TRBJ2-7 and V is TRBV5-4; possibly TRBD1 for D (5 bases). The CDR3 consists of 13 residues. With 0 bases removed from V and 11 bases from J, the gap between germline ends came to 15 bases. Germline CDR1 is SGHNT and CDR2 is YYREEE (reference sequence). CDR3 nucleotide sequence: TGTGCCAGCAGCTTGGGCCCCCAGGGTTGGAAGTACTTC. Translated, it gives CASSLGPQGWKYF.

The genes are TRBV10-3 and TRBJ2-1; no clear D. V shed 7 bases and J shed 5 bases, with 9 bases lying between them. CDR1 ENHRY and CDR2 SYGVKD come from the germline V gene. The CDR3 is 12 amino acids. CDR3 sequence (DNA): TGTGCCATCAACCGCGGCGACAATGAGCAGTTCTTC. Encoded protein: CAINRGDNEQFF.

The chain employs TRBV7-8 and TRBJ2-4; unclear D gene. Germline CDR1 reads SGHVS; CDR2 reads FQNEAQ. The CDR3 sequence is 17 residues long. V was pared by 2 bases and J by 0 bases, with 14 bases between. The chain's CDR3 is CASSLSRTLIAKNIQYF. The CDR3 DNA reads TGTGCCAGCAGCTTAAGCCGAACCCTAATAGCCAAAAACATTCAGTACTTC.

This chain uses TRBV6-1 with TRBJ2-4; D is unclear. Germline-derived CDR1 and CDR2 are MNHNS and SASEGT. The CDR3 covers 14 residues. V lost 5 bases to trimming and J lost 0 bases, with 8 bases between them. This CDR3 reads CASSSHVAKNIQYF. As DNA, the CDR3 is TGTGCCAGCAGTTCACACGTAGCCAAAAACATTCAGTACTTC.

The rearrangement joins TRBV7-6 to TRBJ2-1, with D perhaps TRBD2 (5 bases). From germline, CDR1 is SGHVS and CDR2 FNYEAQ. Trimming stripped 3 bases from V and 0 bases from J, with 12 bases between. CDR3 size: 16 residues. The CDR3 coding sequence is TGTGCCAGCAGCTTCCAGCGAGGGAGCTCCTACAATGAGCAGTTCTTC. It yields the protein CASSFQRGSSYNEQFF.

V gene TRBV18 combines with J gene TRBJ2-7; perhaps TRBD2 as D (7 bases). The germline CDR1 and CDR2 sequences are KGHSH and LQKENI. This CDR3 comprises 15 residues. Between the trimmed V and J ends, which lost 0 bases and 3 bases, there was a span of 12 bases. The CDR3 protein is CASSPPGGRGYEQYF. As DNA, the CDR3 is TGTGCCAGCTCACCACCGGGGGGGCGCGGCTACGAGCAGTACTTC. Drawing the rest from reference TRBV18 and TRBJ2-7, the complete variable domain is NAGVMQNPRHLVRRRGQEARLRCSPMKGHSHVYWYRQLPEEGLKFMVYLQKENIIDESGMPKERFSAEFPKEGPSILRIQQVVRGDSAAYFCASSPPGGRGYEQYFGPGTRLTVT.

The rearrangement uses TRBV5-1 and TRBJ1-3; TRBD1 matches at 7 bases. V lost 0 bases and J lost 3; bases outside the gene matches: 6. Germline values: CDR1 SGHRS, CDR2 YFSETQ. The CDR3 sequence is 16 residues long. This chain's CDR3 is CASSLAGTVYGNTIYF. CDR3 coding DNA: TGCGCCAGCAGCTTGGCCGGGACAGTATATGGAAACACCATATATTTT.

The V call is TRBV11-2, the J call TRBJ1-1, with 8 bases lining up with TRBD1. Germline-derived CDR1 and CDR2 are SGHAT and FQNNGV. Germline trimming cut 6 bases from V and 1 base from J; bases unmatched to any gene: 7. The length of the CDR3 is 15 residues. The CDR3 protein is CASRTGTGENTEAFF. The CDR3 DNA reads TGTGCCAGCAGAACGGGGACAGGAGAGAACACTGAAGCTTTCTTT.

The J gene is TRBJ1-2, the V gene TRBV9, with 7 positions matching TRBD1. Germline V gene data show CDR1 as SGDLS and CDR2 as YYNGEE. The CDR3 spans 15 residues. Trimming at V came to 3 bases and at J to 5 bases, leaving 10 bases not matched to a gene. The CDR3 loop is CASSGLGTALYGYTF. For the CDR3, the DNA is TGTGCCAGCAGCGGCCTCGGGACAGCACTGTATGGCTACACCTTC.

The chain links TRBV5-6 to TRBJ1-1; D unresolved. The CDR3 runs 14 residues. Trimming took off 1 base at V and 1 base at J, with 8 bases between the two ends. Germline V gene lookup returns CDR1 SGHDT and CDR2 YYEEEE. CDR3 coding DNA: TGTGCCAGCAGCTTGCGTATCCCGAACACTGAAGCTTTCTTT. Encoded protein: CASSLRIPNTEAFF.

This CDR3 reads CASSPPGQGYGYTF. The CDR3 bases are TGTGCCAGCAGCCCACCGGGACAGGGATATGGCTACACCTTC. The chain links TRBV14 to TRBJ1-2; 9 bases align to TRBD1. Germline V gene lookup returns CDR1 SGHDN and CDR2 FVKESK. The CDR3 extends over 14 amino acids. The junction had 5 bases not matched to a gene; V was cut back by 4 bases and J by 5 bases.

This chain uses TRBV7-3 with TRBJ2-3, with 7 bases matching TRBD1. Germline CDR1 reads SGHTA; CDR2 reads FQGTGA. J was trimmed by 6 bases and V by 6 bases; bases with no gene match: 12. The CDR3 consists of 15 residues. The CDR3 sequence is CASSLTRNRGDTQYF. As DNA, the CDR3 is TGTGCCAGCAGTCTAACGCGAAACAGGGGTGATACGCAGTATTTT.

V and J are TRBV7-2 and TRBJ2-1; the match to TRBD2 covers 8 bases. The CDR3 totals 15 residues. Germline CDR1 SGHTA, CDR2 FQGNSA. V trimming: 3 bases; J trimming: 8 bases; junction bases outside the gene matches: 9. CDR3 in amino acids: CASSLSGGLMYEQFF. CDR3 nucleotides: TGTGCCAGCAGCTTGAGCGGGGGCCTTATGTATGAGCAGTTCTTC.

This chain joins TRBV19 and TRBJ1-1, with D possibly being TRBD1 (5 bases). V dropped 4 bases and J dropped 7 bases, with 13 bases sitting between them. The germline V gene encodes CDR1 LNHDA and CDR2 SQIVND (reference sequence). The CDR3 extends over 13 amino acids. The CDR3: CASSRGESDEAFF. Here the CDR3 DNA reads TGTGCCAGTAGTAGAGGGGAATCCGATGAAGCTTTCTTT.

J is TRBJ2-4 and V is TRBV11-2; D not resolved. The CDR3 covers 17 residues. Germline-derived CDR1 and CDR2 are SGHAT and FQNNGV. Trimming removed 5 bases at V and 1 base at J, with 18 bases between. The CDR3 DNA sequence: TGTGCCAGCAGCCGTCCGGGTGGCATTCTGGCCAAAAACATTCAGTACTTC. Its translation is CASSRPGGILAKNIQYF.

The chain combines TRBV28 with TRBJ2-7; 9 bases align to TRBD2. The V gene end was trimmed by 3 bases and the J gene end by 1 base; junction bases not matched to a gene: 7. The CDR3 contains 16 residues. Germline CDR1 reads MDHEN; CDR2 reads SYDVKM. CDR3 protein: CASSLGTSRLSYEQYF. The CDR3 coding sequence is TGTGCCAGCAGTTTGGGGACTAGCCGCCTTTCCTACGAGCAGTACTTC.

The chain combines TRBV12-5 with TRBJ2-3; no firm D call. The V gene's germline CDR1 is LGHNT and CDR2 FRNRAP. The CDR3 has 13 residues. Trimming left V 4 bases short and J 6 bases short, with 11 bases between. The CDR3 reads CASGSLARDTQYF. CDR3 nucleotides: TGTGCTAGTGGTTCGCTCGCCCGGGATACGCAGTATTTT.

The chain links TRBV5-1 to TRBJ2-2, with 7 bases fitting TRBD1. The CDR3 sequence is 16 residues long. Losses at the gene ends were 0 bases for V and 0 bases for J; bases not matched to a gene: 2. In germline, CDR1 is SGHRS, CDR2 YFSETQ. The CDR3 loop is CASSLGGQANTGELFF. The CDR3 nucleotides read TGCGCCAGCAGCTTGGGAGGACAGGCGAACACCGGGGAGCTGTTTTTT.

This chain joins TRBV5-6 and TRBJ1-1; no clear D gene. Trimming removed 4 bases from V and 2 bases from J, with 12 bases in between. CDR3 length: 14 amino acids. CDR1 is SGHDT and CDR2 is YYEEEE in the germline V gene. The DNA of the CDR3 is TGTGCCAGCAGCGGTGAGACGGGAAACACTGAAGCTTTCTTT. Its protein is CASSGETGNTEAFF.

The genes are TRBV28 and TRBJ1-5, with D uncertain. The CDR3 has 13 residues. The V gene lost 8 bases and the J gene lost 8 bases, with 16 bases spanning the gap. Germline V gene data show CDR1 as MDHEN and CDR2 as SYDVKM. This CDR3 reads CASSDPAEEPQHF. As DNA, the CDR3 is TGTGCCAGCTCGGACCCGGCGGAGGAGCCCCAGCATTTT. Combining the CDR3 with reference TRBV28 and TRBJ1-5 gives the whole variable domain DVKVTQSSRYLVKRTGEKVFLECVQDMDHENMFWYRQDPGLGLRLIYFSYDVKMKEKGDIPEGYSVSREKKERFSLILESASTNQTSMYLCASSDPAEEPQHFGDGTRLSIL.